The sample holds a few counts of the clone carrying this T cell receptor beta chain. The target antigen is unknown. The data derive from a study of T-cell memory formation after mild COVID-19. TCRdb called the 5' RACE reads again in MiXCR, with one record for every CDR3 protein. The table lists 450,000 to 700,000 distinct CDR3 sequences, over 15% of them singletons. Trimming at V came to 2 bases and at J to 8 bases, leaving 10 bases not matched to a gene. The CDR3 consists of 16 residues. Germline values: CDR1 KGHDR, CDR2 SFDVKD. Whole-study findings and limits: Clones contracting day 15 to 85 were balanced CD4/CD8; later expanders leaned CD4+. CD8+ contracting clones occupied EMRA, while CD4+ ones occupied mainly CM and EM.

The sequencing sample was made of PBMCs or a T cell subset sorted from them (not recorded which). This TCR was recovered from an adult woman who had mild COVID-19 (a few samples of this study predate the infection). Cell type and time point are not known. V is TRBV24-1 and J is TRBJ2-1; 8 bases are shared with TRBD2. DNA for the CDR3: TGTGCCACCAGTGATTGGGGACTAGAGGCCCATTATGAGCAGTTCTTC. This encodes CATSDWGLEAHYEQFF.